A selection of T cell receptor beta chains follows, all from one sample in a study of PD-1 blockade in classical Hodgkin lymphoma. Repertoires were generated with immunoSEQ multiplex PCR, while TCRdb's copy carries only in-frame clones and drops some. The sample has about 24,000 clones, around 80% seen once. The starting material was peripheral blood mononuclear cells (PBMCs), obtained before the fourth cycle of nivolumab. Receptors originate from a human donor with classical Hodgkin lymphoma. The CDR3 runs from the conserved cysteine through the conserved F or W. The D gene is left open where the match is weak. Rows may omit the clone size; those that give it use once, few, many or a size class.

V,D,J,size,DNA,CDR3
TRBV7-2,TRBD2,TRBJ2-3,-,TGTGCCAGCAGCTCCTTTACTAGCGGGCACACAGATACGCAGTATTTT,CASSSFTSGHTDTQYF
TRBV14,-,TRBJ2-5,-,TGTGCCAGCAGCCAAAGTCTGAGGGACGAGACCCAGTACTTC,CASSQSLRDETQYF
TRBV7-3,TRBD1,TRBJ1-2,-,TGTGCCAGCAGCTTAGATGGGACAGGTTCCAACTATGGCTACACCTTC,CASSLDGTGSNYGYTF
TRBV4-1,-,TRBJ1-1,-,TGCGCCAGCGGACGACCCAGCAACACTGAAGCTTTCTTT,CASGRPSNTEAFF
TRBV18,-,TRBJ1-5,-,TGTGCCAGCTCACCAAGGGGCGGACTCAATCAGCCCCAGCATTTT,CASSPRGGLNQPQHF
TRBV7-2,TRBD1,TRBJ2-3,-,TGTGCCAGCAGCCCCGGGGACAGCGCTCTATACACAGATACGCAGTATTTT,CASSPGDSALYTDTQYF
TRBV6-6,-,TRBJ2-5,-,TGTGCCAGCAGTCCTCAAGAGACCCAGTACTTC,CASSPQETQYF
TRBV28,-,TRBJ1-5,-,TGTGCCAGCAGTTTATTCGGAGGGGCGTTCAATCAGCCCCAGCATTTT,CASSLFGGAFNQPQHF
TRBV10-3,-,TRBJ1-2,-,TGTGCCATCAGTGAGACAGGCCCTGGGTATGGCTACATCTTC,CAISETGPGYGYIF
TRBV19,TRBD1,TRBJ1-5,-,TGTGCCAGTAGTACAACAGGGGGTTTTCAGCCCCAGCATTTT,CASSTTGGFQPQHF
TRBV5-1,TRBD1,TRBJ1-2,-,TGCGCCAGCAGCTTGGGGGACAGGGACTATGGCTACACCTTC,CASSLGDRDYGYTF
TRBV7-9,TRBD1,TRBJ1-1,-,TGTGCCAGCAGCTTTGGGGACAGGGGCCTGAACACTGAAGCTTTCTTT,CASSFGDRGLNTEAFF
TRBV2,TRBD1,TRBJ2-7,-,TGTGCCAGGGGACAGGGGGCGAGTGACTCCTACGAGCAGTACTTC,CARGQGASDSYEQYF
TRBV28,-,TRBJ2-7,-,TGTGCCAGCAGTTTAGCAGGGGACTCCTACGAGCAGTACTTC,CASSLAGDSYEQYF
TRBV10-3,-,TRBJ2-1,-,TGTGCACACCGGGGGCCGGATGGCAATGAGCAGTTCTTC,CAHRGPDGNEQFF
TRBV9,TRBD2,TRBJ2-1,-,TGTGCCAGCAGCGTAGGCGGGGGGGACAATGAGCAGTTCTTC,CASSVGGGDNEQFF
TRBV6-5,-,TRBJ1-1,-,TGTGCCAGCAGTTACGGCACGGATGAAGCTTTCTTT,CASSYGTDEAFF
TRBV2,TRBD2,TRBJ2-3,-,TGTGCCAGCAGCGGACTAGCGCGGGATACGCAGTATTTT,CASSGLARDTQYF
TRBV7-2,-,TRBJ2-7,-,TGTGCCAGCAGCTTAGGGCCCCGGGACACTCTTCTCTTC,CASSLGPRDTLLF
TRBV7-2,-,TRBJ1-4,-,TGTGCCAGCAGCCCCCGACGGGGAGTCATCAATGAAAAACTGTTTTTT,CASSPRRGVINEKLFF
TRBV4-3,-,TRBJ1-2,-,TGCGCCAGCAGCCCAAGCCCAATCGGAACAGTTAATGGTGGTTACACCTTC,CASSPSPIGTVNGGYTF
TRBV4-1,-,TRBJ2-7,-,TGCGCCAGCAGCCAATCAATTAATTCGGCGGCCTCCTCCTACGAGCAGTACTTC,CASSQSINSAASSYEQYF
TRBV28,-,TRBJ2-7,once,TGTGCCAGCAGTTTAACGGCAGGGGACCCCAACGAGCAGTACTTC,CASSLTAGDPNEQYF
TRBV4-3,-,TRBJ2-2,-,TGCGCCAGCAGCCAAGATCCCCCAGGGAGGAGCACCGGGGAGCTGTTTTTT,CASSQDPPGRSTGELFF
TRBV30,TRBD1,TRBJ1-2,once,TGTGCCTGGAAACAGGGGGGGGCGCATAATGGCTACACCTTC,CAWKQGGAHNGYTF
TRBV6-5,-,TRBJ1-2,-,TGTGCCAGCAGTGGGGACCTGAGGGGCTACACCTTC,CASSGDLRGYTF
TRBV6-5,TRBD2,TRBJ2-7,-,TGTGCCAGCAGTTACTCGATCGCGGGAGGGACCTACGAGCAGTACTTC,CASSYSIAGGTYEQYF
TRBV9,-,TRBJ2-7,-,TGTGCCAGCAGCCCTCAGGACAGAGTCTACGAGCAGTACTTC,CASSPQDRVYEQYF
TRBV4-2,-,TRBJ1-1,-,TGTGCCAGCAGCCTCCAAGCCGGGGGAATTGCGAACACTGAAGCTTTCTTT,CASSLQAGGIANTEAFF
TRBV7-2,-,TRBJ2-7,-,TGTGCCAGCAGCTTAAGGAGAACTTCCTACGAGCAGTACTTC,CASSLRRTSYEQYF
TRBV2,-,TRBJ2-5,-,TGTGCTACCGATGCGGGATCCCAGTACTTC,CATDAGSQYF
TRBV28,-,TRBJ2-5,once,TGTGCCAGCAGATTACCTAGGACCGGGGAGACCCAGTACTTC,CASRLPRTGETQYF
TRBV4-3,TRBD2,TRBJ2-5,once,TGCGCCAGCAGCCACCTAGGACTAGGCGGTTGGGGGATACCAACTGAGACCCAGTACTTC,CASSHLGLGGWGIPTETQYF
TRBV5-4,-,TRBJ1-1,-,TGTGCCAGCAGCTTGGCGGTGAACACTGAAGCTTTCTTT,CASSLAVNTEAFF
TRBV4-1,TRBD1,TRBJ1-2,-,TGCGCCAGCAGCTCCAGGGGGAGCAACTATGGCTACACCTTC,CASSSRGSNYGYTF